This T cell receptor beta chain was recovered during a study of blood T cell repertoires in COVID-19. The CDR3 loop spans 14 amino acids. Germline V lookup: CDR1 SGDLS, CDR2 YYNGEE. V was cut by 4 bases and J by 3 bases, with 11 bases left in between. Some clones are missing from TCRdb's copy, which holds only in-frame ones; the method was immunoSEQ multiplex PCR. The sample contains 150,000 to 200,000 clones, approximately 75% of which appear only once. The chain joins TRBV9 to TRBJ1-3; D gene uncertain. This sequence was found in a human donor in a cohort sampled during active COVID-19. Sequencing used peripheral blood. CDR3 DNA sequence: TGTGCCAGCAGCACCACCCCGGGTGGAAACACCATATATTTT. This codes for CASSTTPGGNTIYF.